The 27 T cell receptor beta chains in this list originate from one sample, sequenced in a study of cytomegalovirus exposure and HLA in healthy donors. A multiplex PCR was run with 60 Vbeta primers and 13 Jbeta primers. This table comes from immunoSEQ multiplex PCR, and its TCRdb copy is limited to in-frame clones, with some not included. The sample shows 150,000 or so clones, approximately 70% of them seen only once. Sequencing was performed on PBMCs. These receptors all come from a middle-aged man in good health and CMV-seropositive.

J is TRBJ1-1 and V is TRBV7-2; 7 positions agree with TRBD1. The CDR3 spans 14 residues. The germline CDR1 and CDR2 sequences are SGHTA and FQGNSA. The junction had 9 bases not matched to a gene; V was cut back by 6 bases and J by 5 bases. The CDR3 reads CASSQTLTGTEAFF. The CDR3 DNA reads as TGTGCCAGCAGTCAAACCCTGACAGGGACTGAAGCTTTCTTT.

V gene TRBV7-2 combines with J gene TRBJ2-5; D is possibly TRBD2 (6 bases). Germline CDR1 SGHTA, CDR2 FQGNSA. V was trimmed by 2 bases and J by 3 bases, leaving 10 bases between them. The length of the CDR3 is 14 residues. For the CDR3, the DNA is TGTGCCAGCAGCTTAATCGGCGGGAAAGAGACCCAGTACTTC. As protein: CASSLIGGKETQYF. Combining the CDR3 with reference TRBV7-2 and TRBJ2-5 gives the whole variable domain GAGVSQSPSNKVTEKGKDVELRCDPISGHTALYWYRQSLGQGLEFLIYFQGNSAPDKSGLPSDRFSAERTGGSVSTLTIQRTQQEDSAVYLCASSLIGGKETQYFGPGTRLLVL.

This clone was found a few times. V gene TRBV11-3 combines with J gene TRBJ2-2; D possibly corresponds to TRBD1 (5 bases). This CDR3 contains 17 residues. Trimming took 5 bases from V and 2 from J, leaving 18 bases between them. Germline CDR1 SGHNT, CDR2 YENEEA. The CDR3 region is CASSPAGTGYNTGELFF. DNA for the CDR3: TGTGCCAGCAGCCCCGCTGGAACAGGATACAACACCGGGGAGCTGTTTTTT.

The DNA of the CDR3 is TGTGCCAGCAGCTTAGGCGGGACGGGGGAAAAACTGTTTTTT. Protein product: CASSLGGTGEKLFF. J is TRBJ1-4 and V is TRBV7-9; D perhaps matches TRBD1 (5 bases). Germline V gene sequence: CDR1 SEHNR, CDR2 FQNEAQ (reference sequence). V was cut by 1 base and J by 8 bases, with 11 bases left in between. The CDR3 is 14 residues long.

This clone was recorded only once. The chain is built from TRBV29-1 and TRBJ2-1, with 11 bases identical to TRBD1. This CDR3 has 12 amino acids. With V trimmed by 3 bases and J by 13 bases, 5 bases remained unmatched. The germline V gene encodes CDR1 SQVTM and CDR2 ANQGSEA. The CDR3 reads CSVEDRGPEQFF. CDR3 nucleotides: TGCAGCGTTGAGGACAGGGGGCCAGAACAGTTCTTC.

This chain connects TRBV7-2 to TRBJ2-5; weak D call: TRBD1 (5 bases). Gene TRBJ2-7 matches the end of the DNA better, so the J call may be wrong. Germline V gives CDR1 SGHTA, CDR2 FQGNSA. This CDR3 is 15 amino acids long. CDR3 sequence (DNA): TGTGCCAGCAGCTTAGTAGGGGAACGGGCCTACGAGCAGTACTTC. Translating gives CASSLVGERAYEQYF.

This chain uses TRBV7-2 with TRBJ2-6; 7 positions agree with TRBD2. V was pared by 4 bases and J by 0 bases, with 9 bases of the junction left unmatched. The CDR3 sequence is 18 residues long. From germline, CDR1 is SGHTA and CDR2 FQGNSA. The CDR3 protein is CASSSSGGWASGANVLTF. The DNA of the CDR3 is TGTGCCAGCAGCTCGTCCGGGGGGTGGGCCTCTGGGGCCAACGTCCTGACTTTC.

The genes are TRBV2 and TRBJ2-5; 13 bases agree with TRBD2. CDR3 length: 15 amino acids. Germline CDR1 and CDR2: SNHLY and FYNNEI. With 5 bases clipped from V and 5 bases from J, the junction kept 5 bases outside the gene matches. The CDR3 DNA is TGTGCCAGCAGTCTACTAGCGGGGGGGCCGGAGACCCAGTACTTC. This codes for CASSLLAGGPETQYF.

The genes are TRBV2 and TRBJ2-5; tentative D call: TRBD1 (6 bases). The V and J ends lost 2 bases and 5 bases respectively, with 18 bases between them. This CDR3 has 16 amino acids. The germline CDR1 and CDR2 sequences are SNHLY and FYNNEI. CDR3 in DNA: TGTGCCAGCAGTGAATGGACGGACCCTCAGGGGGAGACCCAGTACTTC. Its protein is CASSEWTDPQGETQYF.

The V and J genes are TRBV5-1 and TRBJ1-1; D remains ambiguous. CDR1 and CDR2 (germline): SGHRS, YFSETQ. V was shortened by 2 bases and J by 6 bases, with 17 bases between the two germline ends. The CDR3 sequence is 15 residues long. CDR3 DNA: TGCGCCAGCAGCTTAAAGGGAGAAGGGTACGCTGAAGCTTTCTTT. Residues: CASSLKGEGYAEAFF.

The chain links TRBV5-5 to TRBJ2-7, with 12 bases lining up with TRBD2. This CDR3 comprises 14 residues. Per the germline V gene, CDR1 is SGHKS and CDR2 is YYEKEE (reference sequence). V trimming: 1 base; J trimming: 4 bases; junction bases outside the gene matches: 0. The CDR3 sequence: CASSLTSGGYEQYF. The DNA of the CDR3 is TGTGCCAGCAGCTTGACTAGCGGGGGGTACGAGCAGTACTTC. The variable domain in full, with the rest retrieved from reference TRBV5-5 and TRBJ2-7, is DAGVTQSPTHLIKTRGQQVTLRCSPISGHKSVSWYQQVLGQGPQFIFQYYEKEERGRGNFPDRFSARQFPNYSSELNVNALLLGDSALYLCASSLTSGGYEQYFGPGTRLTVT.

The chain uses TRBV4-2 and TRBJ1-1, with D possibly being TRBD1 (5 bases). This CDR3 contains 15 residues. Looked up from germline, CDR1 is LGHNA and CDR2 is YNFKEQ. V lost 0 bases and J lost 5, with 13 bases in between. The CDR3 is CASSQDRVGGTEAFF. Here the CDR3 DNA reads TGTGCCAGCAGCCAAGATCGTGTGGGGGGGACTGAAGCTTTCTTT.

V is TRBV19 and J is TRBJ2-2; a possible D gene is TRBD1 (6 bases). This CDR3 spans 16 amino acids. The V gene lost 4 bases and the J gene lost 1 base, with 13 bases spanning the gap. Germline CDR1 is LNHDA and CDR2 is SQIVND (reference sequence). The CDR3 spells CASSRLQGENTGELFF. CDR3 coding DNA: TGTGCCAGTAGTAGACTACAGGGCGAGAACACCGGGGAGCTGTTTTTT. The full variable domain, with the rest looked up from reference TRBV19 and TRBJ2-2, is DGGITQSPKYLFRKEGQNVTLSCEQNLNHDAMYWYRQDPGQGLRLIYYSQIVNDFQKGDIAEGYSVSREKKESFPLTVTSAQKNPTAFYLCASSRLQGENTGELFFGEGSRLTVL.

The V and J genes are TRBV9 and TRBJ2-1, with 13 positions matching TRBD2. With 2 bases clipped from V and 0 bases from J, the junction kept 5 bases outside the gene matches. There are 18 residues in the CDR3. Germline CDR1 reads SGDLS; CDR2 reads YYNGEE. CDR3 bases: TGTGCCAGCAGCGTTGGACTAGCGGGGGCCAACTCCTACAATGAGCAGTTCTTC. Its protein product is CASSVGLAGANSYNEQFF.

This clone showed up just a few times. The V call is TRBV6-6, the J call TRBJ2-1, with 9 bases lining up with TRBD1. Germline trimming cut 2 bases from V and 7 bases from J; bases unmatched to any gene: 6. The germline V gene encodes CDR1 MNHNY and CDR2 SVGAGI (reference sequence). This CDR3 has 15 residues. The CDR3 loop reads CASSYEDRGGNEQFF. CDR3 DNA sequence: TGTGCCAGCAGTTACGAGGACAGGGGTGGGAATGAGCAGTTCTTC.

This clone has a handful of counts. The CDR3 region is CASSSYGQGYEQYF. The CDR3 DNA sequence: TGCGCCAGCAGCTCATACGGACAGGGCTACGAGCAGTACTTC. This rearrangement joins TRBV5-1 to TRBJ2-7; 8 bases fit TRBD1. Germline CDR1 SGHRS, CDR2 YFSETQ. This CDR3 is 14 amino acids long. V lost 3 bases, J lost 3 bases, and 5 bases stayed unmatched.

This clone was recorded many times. As DNA, the CDR3 is TGTGCCAGCAGCTTAATTCGGCTTTCAGGTCTTAACACCGGGGAGCTGTTTTTT. Its protein product is CASSLIRLSGLNTGELFF. This chain links TRBV7-6 with TRBJ2-2; D remains ambiguous. Trimming took off 2 bases at V and 2 bases at J, with 18 bases between the two ends. CDR1 is SGHVS and CDR2 is FNYEAQ in the germline V gene. This CDR3 region has 18 residues.

The V gene is TRBV18, the J gene TRBJ2-4, with 9 nucleotides matching TRBD1. The CDR3 covers 16 residues. V shed 3 bases and J 2 bases; nucleotides not matched to a gene: 5. The V gene's germline CDR1 is KGHSH and CDR2 LQKENI. DNA of the CDR3: TGTGCCAGCTCACCCCGGGACAGGGTGACCAAAAACATTCAGTACTTC. Translated: CASSPRDRVTKNIQYF.

The rearrangement links TRBV6-5 to TRBJ2-2, with a tentative D call TRBD1 (6 bases). The CDR3 has 14 amino acids. Germline V gene lookup returns CDR1 MNHEY and CDR2 SVGAGI. The V and J ends lost 0 bases and 5 bases respectively, with 7 bases between them. As DNA, the CDR3 is TGTGCCAGCAGTTACTCACAGGGAACCGGGGAGCTGTTTTTT. Protein sequence: CASSYSQGTGELFF.

The V call is TRBV2, the J call TRBJ1-5; TRBD1 is a possible D gene (6 bases). The CDR3 length is 14 residues. V dropped 5 bases and J dropped 1 base, with 9 bases sitting between them. The germline V gene encodes CDR1 SNHLY and CDR2 FYNNEI. CDR3 DNA sequence: TGTGCCAGCAGTTCTCAGGGGAGCAATCAGCCCCAGCATTTT. Translated: CASSSQGSNQPQHF.

The chain combines TRBV19 with TRBJ2-6, with 9 bases that match TRBD1. V was pared by 7 bases and J by 1 base, with 14 bases of the junction left unmatched. Germline assignment: CDR1 LNHDA and CDR2 SQIVND (reference sequence). The CDR3 is made up of 19 amino acids. The CDR3 region is CASTPDTGQGRSGANVLTF. The CDR3 DNA reads as TGTGCCAGTACCCCAGACACGGGACAGGGAAGATCTGGGGCCAACGTCCTGACTTTC.

This clone came up a few times. The chain recombines TRBV9 with TRBJ1-4, with 7 bases matching TRBD1. CDR3 size: 15 residues. Trimming removed 4 bases from V and 1 base from J; junction bases left unmatched: 4. CDR1 is SGDLS and CDR2 is YYNGEE in the germline V gene. The CDR3 region is CASSLGTVTNEKLFF. CDR3 nucleotides: TGTGCCAGCAGCCTTGGGACAGTAACTAATGAAAAACTGTTTTTT.

The V gene is TRBV6-5, the J gene TRBJ2-7, with 9 positions matching TRBD1. J lost 12 bases, V lost 6 bases, and 6 bases had no gene match. The V gene's germline CDR1 is MNHEY and CDR2 SVGAGI. CDR3 length: 11 residues. Here the CDR3 reads CASRGGTGPYF. For the CDR3, the DNA is TGTGCCAGCAGAGGAGGGACAGGGCCGTACTTC.

Comments on this clone: A read error may produce the germline difference seen at one junction end. This chain joins TRBV29-1 and TRBJ2-5; 8 bases fit TRBD1. This CDR3 comprises 15 residues. Germline CDR1 SQVTM, CDR2 ANQGSEA. The CDR3 sequence: CSVDSGTGIQESQYF. CDR3 DNA: TGCAGCGTTGACTCCGGGACAGGTATCCAAGAGAGCCAGTACTTC.

This clone was seen more than once but under ten times. The chain uses TRBV5-1 and TRBJ1-6; D perhaps matches TRBD1 (6 bases). Trimming took 2 bases from V and 2 from J, leaving 11 bases between them. The CDR3 runs 16 residues. Germline values: CDR1 SGHRS, CDR2 YFSETQ. The CDR3 loop reads CASSFGGAPYNSPLHF. The CDR3 nucleotides are TGCGCCAGCAGCTTTGGGGGGGCGCCCTATAATTCACCCCTCCACTTT.

The chain has TRBV19 and TRBJ1-4; 11 positions match TRBD1. The V segment lost 7 bases and the J segment 0 bases; nucleotides outside the gene matches: 7. This CDR3 region has 17 residues. Germline lookup yields CDR1 LNHDA and CDR2 SQIVND (reference sequence). The CDR3 DNA is TGTGCCAGTAAATTGGGACAGGGGGGCGCAACTAATGAAAAACTGTTTTTT. Its protein is CASKLGQGGATNEKLFF.

J is TRBJ2-7 and V is TRBV7-9; TRBD1 matches 8 bases. This CDR3 is built from 15 residues. Germline V gene sequence: CDR1 SEHNR, CDR2 FQNEAQ (reference sequence). Trimming removed 5 bases from V and 2 bases from J; junction bases left unmatched: 8. DNA of the CDR3: TGTGCCAGCAGCCAAGCGCAGGGGGCCACCTACGAGCAGTACTTC. Its protein product is CASSQAQGATYEQYF.